The 27 T cell receptor beta chains reported below all come from one sample, sequenced in a study of shared clonotypes between healthy human individuals. The method was immunoSEQ multiplex PCR; TCRdb's version includes in-frame clones alone and lacks a portion of them. The profile shows 2 million or so clones, about 95% of them singletons. What was sequenced was naive CD4+ T cells sorted from blood. Subset denoted: CD45RA+ positively selected. All receptors come from a man between 18 and 35 years old in good health.

The J gene is TRBJ1-3, the V gene TRBV11-2; no reliable D call. The CDR3 totals 17 residues. Germline CDR1 SGHAT, CDR2 FQNNGV. The V end lost 1 base, the J end lost 0 bases, and 13 bases lay between the germline ends. In nucleotides, the CDR3 is TGTGCCAGCAGCTTAGGTCGTGAGCTAAGCTCTGGAAACACCATATATTTT. Translating it yields CASSLGRELSSGNTIYF.

The V call is TRBV4-1, the J call TRBJ2-4; D is unresolved. CDR1 and CDR2 from the germline V gene are MGHRA and YSYEKL. CDR3 length equals 14 residues. V was cut by 8 bases and J by 0 bases, with 11 bases left in between. CDR3 protein: CASGRTLAKNIQYF. As DNA, the CDR3 is TGCGCCAGCGGGCGTACTCTAGCCAAAAACATTCAGTACTTC.

The chain employs TRBV5-4 and TRBJ2-3, with 12 bases fitting TRBD2. Germline trimming cut 0 bases from V and 6 bases from J; bases unmatched to any gene: 8. In germline, CDR1 is SGHNT, CDR2 YYREEE (reference sequence). This CDR3 region has 17 residues. CDR3 residues: CASSLELAGGPGDTQYF. DNA for the CDR3: TGTGCCAGCAGCTTGGAGCTAGCGGGAGGGCCAGGGGATACGCAGTATTTT.

This chain links TRBV5-1 with TRBJ2-7; D may be TRBD1 (6 bases). Germline-derived CDR1 and CDR2 are SGHRS and YFSETQ. Deletions cut 7 bases from V and 0 bases from J, with 11 bases between. The CDR3 is 13 residues long. CDR3 region: CASQQGSSYEQYF. The CDR3 coding sequence is TGCGCCAGCCAACAGGGTAGCTCCTACGAGCAGTACTTC.

CDR3 sequence (DNA): TGTGCCAGCAGCGTAGTGTCGGGGGACACCGGGGAGCTGTTTTTT. It encodes CASSVVSGDTGELFF. The chain employs TRBV9 and TRBJ2-2; weak D call: TRBD2 (6 bases). The germline V gene has CDR1 SGDLS and CDR2 YYNGEE. This CDR3 comprises 15 residues. The germline V and J ends were trimmed by 0 bases and 3 bases, with 9 bases remaining between them.

The V gene is TRBV11-2, the J gene TRBJ1-1; D is unclear. This CDR3 is 13 amino acids long. The V end was cut by 3 bases, the J end by 6 bases, with 11 bases between. From germline, CDR1 is SGHAT and CDR2 FQNNGV. The CDR3 here is CASSFFPGAEAFF. The CDR3, as DNA: TGTGCCAGCAGCTTTTTCCCTGGGGCTGAAGCTTTCTTT.

The chain carries TRBV30 and TRBJ2-6; D remains ambiguous. This CDR3 contains 14 residues. Germline CDR1 is GTSNPN and CDR2 is SVGIG (reference sequence). The V and J ends lost 2 bases and 6 bases respectively, with 11 bases between them. CDR3: CAWSRTGTANVLTF. The CDR3 DNA reads TGTGCCTGGAGTCGAACCGGTACGGCCAACGTCCTGACTTTC.

V is TRBV2 and J is TRBJ1-2, with D perhaps TRBD1 (5 bases). The CDR3 has 14 residues. The V and J ends lost 5 bases and 2 bases respectively, with 12 bases between them. The germline gives CDR1 SNHLY, CDR2 FYNNEI. The CDR3 coding sequence is TGTGCCAGCAGTCTGGGGACGGTGAACTATGGCTACACCTTC. Translation gives CASSLGTVNYGYTF.

The chain is built from TRBV27 and TRBJ2-3, with 9 bases matching TRBD2. This CDR3 has 16 residues. V lost 0 bases, J lost 4 bases, and 5 bases stayed unmatched. CDR1 is MNHEY, CDR2 SMNVEV, per germline (reference sequence). CDR3 sequence (DNA): TGTGCCAGCAGTTTATCAGGGACTAGCATTGCAGATACGCAGTATTTT. The encoded protein is CASSLSGTSIADTQYF.

The genes are TRBV27 and TRBJ1-1, with D possibly TRBD1 on 5 matching bases. Deletions cut 2 bases from V and 4 bases from J, with 11 bases between. The CDR3 spans 14 residues. The V gene's germline CDR1 is MNHEY and CDR2 SMNVEV (reference sequence). CDR3 residues: CASSLADRSTEAFF. The CDR3 DNA is TGTGCCAGCAGTTTAGCAGACAGAAGCACTGAAGCTTTCTTT.

The chain uses TRBV12-5 and TRBJ2-5, with 9 positions matching TRBD1. This CDR3 has 16 amino acids. Germline CDR1 reads LGHNT; CDR2 reads FRNRAP. V lost 0 bases to trimming and J lost 2 bases; unmatched junction nucleotides: 4. In DNA, the CDR3 is TGTGCTAGTGGTTTGGTACTAGGACAGGGGCAAGAGACCCAGTACTTC. It codes for CASGLVLGQGQETQYF. Based on the CDR3 plus reference TRBV12-5 and TRBJ2-5, the full variable domain is DARVTQTPRHKVTEMGQEVTMRCQPILGHNTVFWYRQTMMQGLELLAYFRNRAPLDDSGMPKDRFSAEMPDATLATLKIQPSEPRDSAVYFCASGLVLGQGQETQYFGPGTRLLVL.

This clone was counted between two and nine times. The rearrangement joins TRBV5-1 to TRBJ1-3, with TRBD1 as a possible D gene (6 bases). The CDR3 sequence is 16 residues long. Per germline, CDR1 SGHRS and CDR2 YFSETQ. Trimming removed 0 bases at V and 4 bases at J, with 14 bases between. CDR3 residues: CASSLAFLQGGNTIYF. The CDR3 DNA reads as TGCGCCAGCAGCTTGGCCTTTTTGCAGGGGGGAAACACCATATATTTT.

The chain employs TRBV5-4 and TRBJ2-6, with 10 nucleotides matching TRBD1. CDR3 length: 17 residues. CDR1 and CDR2 (germline): SGHNT, YYREEE (reference sequence). V gave up 4 bases and J gave up 0 bases; unmatched junction bases: 4. The CDR3 loop is CASSSRDRGSGANVLTF. Written as DNA, the CDR3 is TGTGCCAGCAGCAGCAGGGACAGGGGCTCTGGGGCCAACGTCCTGACTTTC.

The table lists this clone with a count of one. The chain uses TRBV2 and TRBJ2-4; D tentatively reads TRBD1 or TRBD2 (6 bases each). The V gene lost 2 bases and the J gene lost 6 bases, with 14 bases spanning the gap. CDR1 and CDR2 (germline): SNHLY, FYNNEI. CDR3 length equals 15 residues. The CDR3 sequence is CASSELGGYSNIQYF. The CDR3 nucleotides are TGTGCCAGCAGTGAATTAGGGGGGTACTCAAACATTCAGTACTTC. The full variable domain, rest sourced from reference TRBV2 and TRBJ2-4, is EPEVTQTPSHQVTQMGQEVILRCVPISNHLYFYWYRQILGQKVEFLVSFYNNEISEKSEIFDDQFSVERPDGSNFTLKIRSTKLEDSAMYFCASSELGGYSNIQYFGAGTRLSVL.

DNA for the CDR3: TGTGCCATCAGTGAGTTACTGGACAGAAAATACTACGAGCAGTACTTC. It yields the protein CAISELLDRKYYEQYF. This chain connects TRBV10-3 to TRBJ2-7; tentative D call: TRBD1 (6 bases). CDR1 and CDR2 from the germline V gene are ENHRY and SYGVKD. The length of the CDR3 is 16 residues. The V end lost 1 base, the J end lost 3 bases, and 16 bases lay between the germline ends.

V gene TRBV28 combines with J gene TRBJ2-7; D is perhaps TRBD1 or TRBD2 (5 bases each). Germline-derived CDR1 and CDR2 are MDHEN and SYDVKM. V was clipped by 3 bases and J by 3 bases, with 9 bases between them. The CDR3 consists of 13 residues. The DNA of the CDR3 is TGTGCCAGCAGTTTCGGGACGGACTACGAGCAGTACTTC. Encoded protein: CASSFGTDYEQYF.

The gene calls are TRBV6-5 and TRBJ2-5; D unresolved. CDR1 and CDR2 from the germline V gene are MNHEY and SVGAGI. The length of the CDR3 is 14 residues. The V end was cut by 2 bases, the J end by 5 bases, with 12 bases between. The CDR3 bases are TGTGCCAGCAGTTACGTTGGGGAACGGGAGACCCAGTACTTC. Encoded protein: CASSYVGERETQYF.

V is TRBV9 and J is TRBJ1-2; 7 bases fit TRBD1. The CDR3 covers 12 residues. Germline V lookup: CDR1 SGDLS, CDR2 YYNGEE. V shed 3 bases and J 7 bases; nucleotides not matched to a gene: 3. The CDR3 here is CASSGQGGGYTF. The CDR3 bases are TGTGCCAGCAGCGGGCAGGGGGGTGGCTACACCTTC.

This sequence joins TRBV9 and TRBJ1-4; weak D call: TRBD1 (6 bases). CDR3 length equals 18 residues. Trimming shortened V by 0 bases and J by 5 bases, and 20 bases separated the two germline ends. Germline CDR1 reads SGDLS; CDR2 reads YYNGEE. CDR3 sequence (DNA): TGTGCCAGCAGCGTAGCAAAGAGAGACAGGAAGCAAAATGAAAAACTGTTTTTT. Amino acid sequence: CASSVAKRDRKQNEKLFF.

The V call is TRBV18, the J call TRBJ1-2; no reliable D call. V lost 0 bases, J lost 4 bases, and 6 bases lay in between. The germline CDR1 and CDR2 sequences are KGHSH and LQKENI. The CDR3 sequence is 13 residues long. This CDR3 is CASSPPELYGYTF. The CDR3 bases are TGTGCCAGCTCACCACCGGAACTCTATGGCTACACCTTC.

This sequence joins TRBV6-6 and TRBJ1-3; TRBD1 might be the D (6 bases). The germline V gene has CDR1 MNHNY and CDR2 SVGAGI (reference sequence). Trimming took off 6 bases at V and 4 bases at J, with 10 bases between the two ends. The CDR3 length is 13 residues. CDR3 residues: CASRTGSGNTIYF. In DNA, the CDR3 is TGTGCCAGCAGAACAGGGTCGGGAAACACCATATATTTT.

The V and J genes are TRBV30 and TRBJ1-4; no reliable D call. The CDR3 is 16 amino acids. Germline loops: CDR1 GTSNPN, CDR2 SVGIG (reference sequence). The V end lost 0 bases, the J end lost 3 bases, and 14 bases lay between the germline ends. The CDR3 DNA reads as TGTGCCTGGAGTGTAGGCGGATTGGCTTCTAATGAAAAACTGTTTTTT. Translating it yields CAWSVGGLASNEKLFF.

The chain is built from TRBV6-1 and TRBJ2-3; 7 bases fit TRBD1. The junction had 6 bases not matched to a gene; V was cut back by 0 bases and J by 12 bases. CDR1 MNHNS and CDR2 SASEGT come from the germline V gene. The CDR3 length is 13 residues. CDR3 protein: CASSEAWDRTQYF. The DNA of the CDR3 is TGTGCCAGCAGTGAAGCATGGGACAGAACCCAGTATTTT.

As to this clone: Other DNA sequences of this sample code for an identical CDR3. The rearrangement joins TRBV27 to TRBJ2-7, with a possible D match to TRBD2 (6 bases). V gave up 3 bases and J gave up 0 bases, with 9 bases separating them. The germline V gene encodes CDR1 MNHEY and CDR2 SMNVEV (reference sequence). The CDR3 is 14 residues long. In DNA form, the CDR3 reads TGTGCCAGCAGTTTGATCGGGAGCTCCTACGAGCAGTACTTC. This encodes CASSLIGSSYEQYF.

V is TRBV5-4 and J is TRBJ1-4; unclear D gene. Trimming stripped 4 bases from V and 3 bases from J, with 10 bases between. Germline values: CDR1 SGHNT, CDR2 YYREEE (reference sequence). The CDR3 contains 14 residues. This chain's CDR3 is CASSSGSANEKLFF. CDR3 nucleotides: TGTGCCAGCAGCAGTGGGTCGGCTAATGAAAAACTGTTTTTT.

This clone was detected once. With a much larger clone just one base away, this may be a read error. The same CDR3 can be traced to other DNA sequences in this sample. This chain joins TRBV28 and TRBJ1-6; perhaps TRBD1 as D (5 bases). The CDR3 runs 16 residues. Germline V CDR1 and CDR2: MDHEN, SYDVKM. The V end lost 4 bases, the J end lost 7 bases, and 17 bases lay between the germline ends. CDR3 coding DNA: TGTGCCAGCAGTTCCCCTTCCGGGGGATCCAATTCACCCCTCCACTTT. Residues: CASSSPSGGSNSPLHF.

V gene TRBV27 combines with J gene TRBJ1-3; TRBD1 aligns across 7 bases. V lost 5 bases to trimming and J lost 0 bases; unmatched junction nucleotides: 10. The CDR3 is made up of 17 amino acids. Per the germline V gene, CDR1 is MNHEY and CDR2 is SMNVEV (reference sequence). This CDR3 reads CASSMYTGTASGNTIYF. The CDR3 nucleotides read TGTGCCAGCAGTATGTACACCGGGACAGCCTCTGGAAACACCATATATTTT.